These 26 T cell receptor beta chains originate from one sample sequenced in a study of molecular identifiers for immune sequencing clone quantification. TCRdb reprocessed the PCR reads via MiXCR and lists one record per CDR3 protein. Among over 550,000 distinct CDR3 sequences listed, about 25% were seen once. The specimen was naive CD8+ T cells from blood, with Jurkat cell RNA spiked in. Sample subset: FACS-sorted CD8+CD4-CCR7+CD45RA+ naive T cells. The receptors originated from a human donor in good health. Some libraries in this study had Jurkat cell RNA spiked in.

The V and J genes are TRBV28 and TRBJ2-5; weak D call: TRBD1 (6 bases). V dropped 5 bases and J dropped 2 bases, with 18 bases sitting between them. Germline lookup yields CDR1 MDHEN and CDR2 SYDVKM. CDR3 length: 16 residues. CDR3 loop: CASSKLLQGIQETQYF. The CDR3, as DNA: TGTGCCAGCAGTAAATTATTACAGGGTATACAAGAGACCCAGTACTTC.

V usage is TRBV27 and J usage is TRBJ2-7; TRBD2 aligns across 11 bases. The length of the CDR3 is 16 residues. Germline CDR1 and CDR2: MNHEY and SMNVEV (reference sequence). The V and J ends lost 4 bases and 5 bases, in that order; junction bases with no gene match: 10. The CDR3: CASSSPTSGGGNEQYF. The CDR3 DNA reads as TGTGCCAGCAGTTCCCCAACTAGCGGGGGAGGGAACGAGCAGTACTTC.

The rearrangement uses TRBV24-1 and TRBJ2-1, with TRBD2 as a possible D gene (5 bases). V lost 12 bases, J lost 0 bases, and 14 bases lay in between. The CDR3 covers 14 residues. Germline-derived CDR1 and CDR2 are KGHDR and SFDVKD. The CDR3: CAVAGGSSYNEQFF. DNA for the CDR3: TGTGCCGTTGCAGGTGGGAGCTCCTACAATGAGCAGTTCTTC.

This clonotype has only a few counts. The J gene is TRBJ1-2, the V gene TRBV4-3; no clear D. V was pared by 0 bases and J by 3 bases, with 5 bases between. This CDR3 has 13 amino acids. Germline lookup yields CDR1 LGHNA and CDR2 YSLEER. CDR3 sequence (DNA): TGCGCCAGCAGCCAAGATTCCGACTATGGCTACACCTTC. Translating it yields CASSQDSDYGYTF.

A few counts support this clonotype. The chain has TRBV7-9 and TRBJ2-1, with D unclear. The CDR3 runs 13 residues. V was shortened by 8 bases and J by 8 bases, with 16 bases between the two germline ends. The germline CDR1 and CDR2 sequences are SEHNR and FQNEAQ (reference sequence). CDR3 amino acids: CASSPPSVYEQFF. CDR3 bases: TGTGCCAGCTCCCCCCCCTCAGTGTATGAGCAGTTCTTC.

The table lists this clonotype with many counts. The chain links TRBV20-1 to TRBJ2-7; 7 nucleotides align to TRBD2. The CDR3 extends over 16 amino acids. Germline V CDR1 and CDR2: DFQATT, SNEGSKA (reference sequence). The V segment lost 6 bases and the J segment 2 bases; nucleotides outside the gene matches: 16. The CDR3 DNA reads TGCAGTGCGATAGGGGCGGGGGACCAGACCCCCTACGAGCAGTACTTC. This gives the protein CSAIGAGDQTPYEQYF.

This sequence joins TRBV30 and TRBJ1-1, with D maybe TRBD1 (6 bases). This CDR3 is 15 amino acids long. Germline CDR1 reads GTSNPN; CDR2 reads SVGIG (reference sequence). V was pared by 1 base and J by 3 bases, with 15 bases between. The DNA of the CDR3 is TGTGCCTGGAGTGGAGACAGGCCATGGGACACTGAAGCTTTCTTT. This sequence encodes CAWSGDRPWDTEAFF. The full variable domain, rest sourced from reference TRBV30 and TRBJ1-1, is SQTIHQWPATLVQPVGSPLSLECTVEGTSNPNLYWYRQAAGRGLQLLFYSVGIGQISSEVPQNLSASRPQDRQFILSSKKLLLSDSGFYLCAWSGDRPWDTEAFFGQGTRLTVV.

This clonotype was detected many times. The V call is TRBV5-4, the J call TRBJ2-7; 10 bases are a match to TRBD2. The CDR3 spans 14 residues. The germline V gene has CDR1 SGHNT and CDR2 YYREEE (reference sequence). The junction had 2 bases not matched to a gene; V was cut back by 0 bases and J by 5 bases. The chain's CDR3 is CASSLGLAGDEQYF. CDR3 in DNA: TGTGCCAGCAGCTTGGGGCTAGCGGGAGACGAGCAGTACTTC.

A remark on this clonotype: This may come from a read error, since a much larger clone is one base off. The chain uses TRBV7-6 and TRBJ2-3; unclear D gene. The CDR3 has 12 residues. CDR1 SGHVS and CDR2 FNYEAQ come from the germline V gene. V lost 6 bases and J 5 bases, leaving 9 bases between the germline ends. For the CDR3, the DNA is TGTGCCAGCAGTGATCCCCAAGATACGCAGTATTTT. This codes for CASSDPQDTQYF.

This clonotype was seen ten or more times. The genes are TRBV6-2 or TRBV6-3 and TRBJ1-5; D is unclear. The CDR3 consists of 14 residues. Deletions cut 7 bases from V and 4 bases from J, with 14 bases between. In germline, CDR1 is MNHEY, CDR2 SVGEGT. The CDR3 protein is CASNHGRPNQPQHF. DNA of the CDR3: TGTGCCAGCAATCACGGCAGGCCAAATCAGCCCCAGCATTTT.

The table lists this clonotype with a few counts. The chain combines TRBV27 with TRBJ1-5, with D possibly matching TRBD1 (5 bases). V was clipped by 8 bases and J by 0 bases, with 11 bases between them. The V gene's germline CDR1 is MNHEY and CDR2 SMNVEV (reference sequence). The CDR3 extends over 14 amino acids. The CDR3 DNA reads TGTGCCAGCGGGGGGGTGGGTAGCAATCAGCCCCAGCATTTT. This sequence encodes CASGGVGSNQPQHF.

The chain has TRBV27 and TRBJ1-5; possibly TRBD1 for D (5 bases). V lost 5 bases and J 3 bases, leaving 23 bases between the germline ends. This CDR3 is built from 18 residues. Germline V lookup: CDR1 MNHEY, CDR2 SMNVEV (reference sequence). The CDR3 DNA reads TGTGCCAGCAGTCCGTTGTCCCCGCCGGGGGGTATCAATCAGCCCCAGCATTTT. Translated, it gives CASSPLSPPGGINQPQHF.

V is TRBV30 and J is TRBJ2-7; maybe TRBD1 (6 bases). CDR1 and CDR2 from the germline V gene are GTSNPN and SVGIG (reference sequence). The germline V and J ends were trimmed by 6 bases and 3 bases, with 9 bases remaining between them. The CDR3 extends over 11 amino acids. The CDR3 here is CACQQGYEQYF. CDR3 nucleotides: TGTGCCTGTCAACAGGGCTACGAGCAGTACTTC.

Many counts were recorded for this clonotype. This chain links TRBV5-1 with TRBJ2-2, with D unresolved. The germline V gene has CDR1 SGHRS and CDR2 YFSETQ. The CDR3 has 15 residues. The V end lost 0 bases, the J end lost 2 bases, and 8 bases lay between the germline ends. The CDR3 bases are TGCGCCAGCAGCTTGGGCAGAGACAACACCGGGGAGCTGTTTTTT. Its protein product is CASSLGRDNTGELFF.

This clonotype came up many times. This chain links TRBV28 with TRBJ2-4, with D tentatively TRBD1 (5 bases). The CDR3 is 15 residues long. Per the germline V gene, CDR1 is MDHEN and CDR2 is SYDVKM. V was trimmed by 5 bases and J by 3 bases, leaving 14 bases between them. The CDR3 nucleotides are TGTGCCAGCAGTCTACTAATTGACAGCAAAAACATTCAGTACTTC. As protein: CASSLLIDSKNIQYF.

The chain recombines TRBV12-3 or TRBV12-4 with TRBJ1-2; tentatively, D is TRBD1 (5 bases). The CDR3 runs 17 residues. The germline V and J ends were trimmed by 6 bases and 4 bases, with 24 bases remaining between them. The CDR3 is CASSLHSGTVPVYGYTF. The CDR3 nucleotides read TGTGCCAGCAGCCTGCACTCCGGGACGGTCCCCGTCTATGGCTACACCTTC.

This clonotype was seen at least ten times. The chain employs TRBV7-2 and TRBJ2-1; 7 positions agree with TRBD2. The germline V gene encodes CDR1 SGHTA and CDR2 FQGNSA. The CDR3 extends over 14 amino acids. V lost 3 bases, J lost 8 bases, and 7 bases stayed unmatched. CDR3 loop: CASSFAGALDEQFF. CDR3 nucleotides: TGTGCCAGCAGCTTTGCGGGAGCCCTAGATGAGCAGTTCTTC. Based on the CDR3 plus reference TRBV7-2 and TRBJ2-1, the full variable domain is GAGVSQSPSNKVTEKGKDVELRCDPISGHTALYWYRQSLGQGLEFLIYFQGNSAPDKSGLPSDRFSAERTGGSVSTLTIQRTQQEDSAVYLCASSFAGALDEQFFGPGTRLTVL.

This clonotype was found a few times. J is TRBJ2-7 and V is TRBV5-8; D is unresolved. The CDR3 runs 16 residues. The germline CDR1 and CDR2 sequences are SGHTS and YDEGEE. With 4 bases removed from V and 3 bases from J, the gap between germline ends came to 20 bases. Written as DNA, the CDR3 is TGTGCCAGCAGCCAGCTCGATGGGTCCGTTGACTACGAGCAGTACTTC. Translated, it gives CASSQLDGSVDYEQYF.

This clonotype came up many times. This chain links TRBV29-1 with TRBJ1-1, with D maybe TRBD1 (6 bases). V gave up 7 bases and J gave up 6 bases, with 18 bases separating them. This CDR3 is 13 amino acids long. Germline-derived CDR1 and CDR2 are SQVTM and ANQGSEA. The chain's CDR3 is CSAEQGERAEAFF. The DNA of the CDR3 is TGCAGCGCCGAACAGGGAGAAAGGGCTGAAGCTTTCTTT.

This clonotype was picked up many times. V and J are TRBV5-1 and TRBJ1-1; no definite D call. This CDR3 contains 15 residues. The ends were cut back, 0 bases at V and 5 bases at J, with 14 bases in the middle. Germline V gene lookup returns CDR1 SGHRS and CDR2 YFSETQ. CDR3 coding DNA: TGCGCCAGCAGCTTGGAAGGCCCACTGAGGACTGAAGCTTTCTTT. Its translation: CASSLEGPLRTEAFF.

For this clonotype: At one of its ends the junction is not consistent with the germline gene, which may arise from a read error. CDR3 protein: CASGYGPPGHTEAFF. The CDR3 region has the DNA TGTGCCAGCGGTTATGGTCCTCCCGGGCACACTGAAGCTTTCTTT. This chain links TRBV6-5 with TRBJ1-1; D gene ambiguous. Germline V gives CDR1 MNHEY, CDR2 SVGAGI. There are 15 residues in the CDR3.

This clonotype appeared a few times. The J gene is TRBJ1-2, the V gene TRBV7-9; tentative D call: TRBD1 (5 bases). Germline V gene data show CDR1 as SEHNR and CDR2 as FQNEAQ (reference sequence). V was pared by 5 bases and J by 2 bases, with 15 bases between. CDR3 length: 15 amino acids. The CDR3 is CASSPISAGNYGYTF. CDR3 DNA: TGTGCCAGCAGCCCTATTTCGGCAGGGAACTATGGCTACACCTTC. The full variable domain, completed using reference TRBV7-9 and TRBJ1-2, is DTGVSQNPRHKITKRGQNVTFRCDPISEHNRLYWYRQTLGQGPEFLTYFQNEAQLEKSRLLSDRFSAERPKGSFSTLEIQRTEQGDSAMYLCASSPISAGNYGYTFGSGTRLTVV.

This clonotype was seen ten or more times. The CDR3 region is CASSQEPGTGAQPQHF. DNA of the CDR3: TGTGCCAGCAGCCAAGAACCCGGGACAGGGGCTCAGCCCCAGCATTTT. The chain is built from TRBV4-2 and TRBJ1-5; 10 bases match TRBD1. Germline V gives CDR1 LGHNA, CDR2 YNFKEQ. The V segment lost 0 bases and the J segment 6 bases; nucleotides outside the gene matches: 5. CDR3 size: 16 residues.

Turning to this clonotype: This may arise from a read error, as a much more abundant clone is one base away. This chain uses TRBV28 with TRBJ1-4; perhaps TRBD1 as D (5 bases). The CDR3 is made up of 14 amino acids. Germline loops: CDR1 MDHEN, CDR2 SYDVKM. V dropped 5 bases and J dropped 10 bases, with 17 bases sitting between them. As DNA, the CDR3 is TGTGCCAGCAGTCGTCCCTTCCAGGGTGGAAAACTGTTTTTT. Translating it yields CASSRPFQGGKLFF.

This rearrangement joins TRBV5-1 to TRBJ1-2; 8 positions agree with TRBD1. Trimming removed 2 bases from V and 8 bases from J; junction bases left unmatched: 11. This CDR3 comprises 15 residues. Per the germline V gene, CDR1 is SGHRS and CDR2 is YFSETQ. Here the CDR3 DNA reads TGCGCCAGCAGCTTATGGACAGGGAAGGAAGGAGGCTACACCTTC. Translating gives CASSLWTGKEGGYTF.

The genes are TRBV12-3 or TRBV12-4 and TRBJ1-5; no reliable D call. CDR3 length: 15 residues. V lost 1 base, J lost 6 bases, and 13 bases lay in between. CDR3 amino acids: CASSLGLGYGQPQHF. Written as DNA, the CDR3 is TGTGCCAGCAGTTTAGGACTGGGGTACGGTCAGCCCCAGCATTTT.